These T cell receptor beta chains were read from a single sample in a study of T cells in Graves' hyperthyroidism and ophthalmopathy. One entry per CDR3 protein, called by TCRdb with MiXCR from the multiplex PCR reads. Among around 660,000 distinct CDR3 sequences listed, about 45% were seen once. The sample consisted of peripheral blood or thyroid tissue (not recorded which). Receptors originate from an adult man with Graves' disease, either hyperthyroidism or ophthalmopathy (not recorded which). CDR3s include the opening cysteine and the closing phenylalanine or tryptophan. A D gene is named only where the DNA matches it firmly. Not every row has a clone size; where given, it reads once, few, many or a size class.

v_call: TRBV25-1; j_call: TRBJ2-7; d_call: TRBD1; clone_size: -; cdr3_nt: TGTGCCAGCCTGGTCGGGACAGCCGACTACGAGCAGTACTTC; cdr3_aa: CASLVGTADYEQYF
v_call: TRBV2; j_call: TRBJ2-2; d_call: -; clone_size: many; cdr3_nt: TGTGCCAGCAGTGATCTGGGGCTAGCGGAGCTGTTTTTT; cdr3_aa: CASSDLGLAELFF
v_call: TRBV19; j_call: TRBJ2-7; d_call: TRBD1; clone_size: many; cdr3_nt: TGTGCCACTCAGGGGGCTAGTGACTACGAGCAGTACTTC; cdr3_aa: CATQGASDYEQYF
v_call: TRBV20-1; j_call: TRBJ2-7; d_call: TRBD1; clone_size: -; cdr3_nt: TGCAGTGCTAGATCAAATCCGACAGGGGGTCACGAGCAGTACTTC; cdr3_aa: CSARSNPTGGHEQYF
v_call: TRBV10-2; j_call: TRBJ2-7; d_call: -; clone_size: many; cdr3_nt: TGCGCCAGCAGCCCGGACGTATCCTACGAGCAGTACTTC; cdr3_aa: CASSPDVSYEQYF
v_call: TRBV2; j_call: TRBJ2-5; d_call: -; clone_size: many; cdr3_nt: TGTGCCAGCAGGTTGGAGACCCAGTACTTC; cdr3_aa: CASRLETQYF
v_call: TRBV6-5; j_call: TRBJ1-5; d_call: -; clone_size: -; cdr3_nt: TGTGCTAGAGTTGGGGAAAATCAGCCCCAGCATTTT; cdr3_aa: CARVGENQPQHF
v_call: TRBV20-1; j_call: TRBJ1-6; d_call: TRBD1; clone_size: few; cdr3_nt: TGCAGTGCTAGAGATCGACAGGGCTATAATTCACCCCTCCACTTT; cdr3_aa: CSARDRQGYNSPLHF
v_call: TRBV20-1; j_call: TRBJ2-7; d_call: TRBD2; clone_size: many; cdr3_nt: TGCAGTGCTAGGGGGGGGAAGGACTACGAGCAGTACTTC; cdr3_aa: CSARGGKDYEQYF
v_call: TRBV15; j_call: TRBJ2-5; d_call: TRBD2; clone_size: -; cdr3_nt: TGTGCCACCAGCAGAAGGACTAGCGGGAGCCAAGAGACCCAGTACTTC; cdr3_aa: CATSRRTSGSQETQYF
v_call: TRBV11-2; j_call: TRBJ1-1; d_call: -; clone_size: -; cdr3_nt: TGTGCCAGCAGTGGGCCGGACACTGAAGCTTTCTTT; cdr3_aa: CASSGPDTEAFF
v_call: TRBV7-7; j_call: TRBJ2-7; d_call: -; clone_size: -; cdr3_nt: TGTGCTAGCAGCCCCGGACAAGGGGAGCAGTACTTC; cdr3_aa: CASSPGQGEQYF
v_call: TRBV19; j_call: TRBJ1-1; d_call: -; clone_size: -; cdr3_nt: TGTGCCAGCAGGCCCTCTGCCCTAGGGGGGACTAAAGCTTTCTTT; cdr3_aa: CASRPSALGGTKAFF
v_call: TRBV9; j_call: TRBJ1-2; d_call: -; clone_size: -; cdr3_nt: TGTGCCAGCAGCCTCACAGGGCGTAGGTCCTATGGCTACACCTTC; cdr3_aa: CASSLTGRRSYGYTF
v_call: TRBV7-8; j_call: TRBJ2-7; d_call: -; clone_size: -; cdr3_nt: TGTGCCAGCAGCACAGAATGGGCCTACGAGCAGTACTTC; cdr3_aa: CASSTEWAYEQYF
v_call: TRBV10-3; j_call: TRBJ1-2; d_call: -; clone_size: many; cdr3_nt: TGTGCCATCAGTGAGTCGGACGGAAGCTATGGCTACACCTTC; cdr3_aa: CAISESDGSYGYTF
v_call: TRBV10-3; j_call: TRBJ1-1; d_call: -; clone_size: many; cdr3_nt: TGTGCCATCAGTGAGTCTATGGGTTTAGACACTGAAGCTTTCTTT; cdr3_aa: CAISESMGLDTEAFF
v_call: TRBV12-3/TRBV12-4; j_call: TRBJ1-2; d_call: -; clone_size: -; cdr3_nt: TGTGCCACCGGGGGCCGTAACTATGGCTACACCTTC; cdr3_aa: CATGGRNYGYTF
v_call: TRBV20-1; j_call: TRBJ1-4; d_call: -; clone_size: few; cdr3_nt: TGCATGGGGACCGGGAATGAAAAACTGTTTTTT; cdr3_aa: CMGTGNEKLFF
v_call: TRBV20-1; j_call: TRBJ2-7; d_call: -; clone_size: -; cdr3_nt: TGCAGTGCTAGTGGGAAACCCTACGAGCAGTACTTC; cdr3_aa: CSASGKPYEQYF
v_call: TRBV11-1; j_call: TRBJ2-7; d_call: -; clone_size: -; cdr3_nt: TGTGCCAGCAGCCAACGGGGTAACGAGCAGTACTTC; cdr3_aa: CASSQRGNEQYF
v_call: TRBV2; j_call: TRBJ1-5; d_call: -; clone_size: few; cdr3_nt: TGTGCCAGCAGTGAAGGCGGGGCGGCAAATCAGCCCCAGCATTTT; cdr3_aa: CASSEGGAANQPQHF
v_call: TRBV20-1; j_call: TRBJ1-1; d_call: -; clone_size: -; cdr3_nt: TGCAGTGCTAGAGATGGTTCGGGGAGCGAAGCTTTCTTT; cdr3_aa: CSARDGSGSEAFF
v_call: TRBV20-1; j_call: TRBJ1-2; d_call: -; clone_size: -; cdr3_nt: TGCAGTGCTAGAGATACTTCACGAAACTATGGCTACACCTTC; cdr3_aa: CSARDTSRNYGYTF
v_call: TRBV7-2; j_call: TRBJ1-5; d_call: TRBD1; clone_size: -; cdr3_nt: TGTGCCAGCAGCTTGAGGACAGGTGGAGGCAATCAGCCCCAGCATTTT; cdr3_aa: CASSLRTGGGNQPQHF
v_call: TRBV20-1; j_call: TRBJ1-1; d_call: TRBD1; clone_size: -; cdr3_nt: TGCAGTGCTAGAGTGGACAGGGGATCAGCTTTCTTT; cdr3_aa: CSARVDRGSAFF
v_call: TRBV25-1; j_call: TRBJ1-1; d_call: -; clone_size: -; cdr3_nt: TGTGCCAGCAGTTTATTCGGGGGAGACACTGAAGCTTTCTTT; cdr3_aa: CASSLFGGDTEAFF
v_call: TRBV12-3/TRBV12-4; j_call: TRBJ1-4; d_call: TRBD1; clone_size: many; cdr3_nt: TGTGCCAGCAGGGCGGACAGGGAGGTAAAACTGTTTTTT; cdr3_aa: CASRADREVKLFF
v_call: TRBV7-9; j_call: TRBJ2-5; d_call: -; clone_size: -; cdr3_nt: TGTGCCAGCAGCTCATCCAGGGTCCAAGAGACCCAGTACTTC; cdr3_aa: CASSSSRVQETQYF
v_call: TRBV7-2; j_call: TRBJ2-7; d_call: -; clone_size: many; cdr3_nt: TGTGCCAGCAGTTTCCGACGGAGCTCCTACGAGCAGTACTTC; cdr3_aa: CASSFRRSSYEQYF
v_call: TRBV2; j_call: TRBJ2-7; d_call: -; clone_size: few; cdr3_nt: TGTGCCAGCAGGACAAACAAGGACACCCCGACCTACGAGCAGTACTTC; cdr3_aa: CASRTNKDTPTYEQYF
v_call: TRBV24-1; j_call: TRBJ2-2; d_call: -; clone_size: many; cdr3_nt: TGTGCCACCAGTGACGCTGTGACCGGGGAGCTGTTTTTT; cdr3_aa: CATSDAVTGELFF
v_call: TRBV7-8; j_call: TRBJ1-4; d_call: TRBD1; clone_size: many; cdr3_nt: TGTGCCAGCAGCTTACGTCCAGGGGGAGGAAATGAAAAACTGTTTTTT; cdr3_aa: CASSLRPGGGNEKLFF
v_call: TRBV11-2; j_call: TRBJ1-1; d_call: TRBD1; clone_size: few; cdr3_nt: TGTGCCAGCAGCATTCGTCGACAGGGGGCTTACACTGAAGCTTTCTTT; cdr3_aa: CASSIRRQGAYTEAFF
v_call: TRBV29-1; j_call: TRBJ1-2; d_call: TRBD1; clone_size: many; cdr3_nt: TGCAGCGTTGGGATGGGACAGGGAGATCGCTATGGCTACACCTTC; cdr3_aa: CSVGMGQGDRYGYTF
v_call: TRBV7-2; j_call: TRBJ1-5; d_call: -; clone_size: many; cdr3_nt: TGTGCCAGCAGCTTAGCGATTTGGGGTAATCAGCCCCAGCATTTT; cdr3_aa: CASSLAIWGNQPQHF
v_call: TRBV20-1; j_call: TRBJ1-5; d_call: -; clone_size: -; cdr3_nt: TGCAGTGCTAGAGATTCCCGGGCCCCACATCAGCCCCAGCATTTT; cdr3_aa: CSARDSRAPHQPQHF
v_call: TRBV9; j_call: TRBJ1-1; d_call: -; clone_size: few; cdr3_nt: TGTGCCATCTCAAGCCGCAAAATGAACACTGAAGCTTTCTTT; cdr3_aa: CAISSRKMNTEAFF
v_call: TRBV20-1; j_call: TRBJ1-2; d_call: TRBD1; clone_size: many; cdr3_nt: TGCAGTGCCGCGCCAGGACAGGGCGACTATGGCTACACCTTC; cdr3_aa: CSAAPGQGDYGYTF
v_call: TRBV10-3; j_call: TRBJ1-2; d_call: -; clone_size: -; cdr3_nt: TGTGCCATCAGTGACTTAGCGGGCTTCGACTATGGCTACACCTTC; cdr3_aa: CAISDLAGFDYGYTF
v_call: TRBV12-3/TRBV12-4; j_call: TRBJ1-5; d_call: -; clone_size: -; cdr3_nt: TGTGCCAGCAGTTTGGACGGTTACAATCAGCCCCAGCATTTT; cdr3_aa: CASSLDGYNQPQHF
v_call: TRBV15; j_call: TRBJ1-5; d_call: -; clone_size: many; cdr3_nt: TGTGCCACCAGCCGGGGGGGCCTCAATCAGCCCCAGCATTTT; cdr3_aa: CATSRGGLNQPQHF
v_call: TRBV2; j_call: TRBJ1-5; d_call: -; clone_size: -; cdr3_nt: TGTGCCAGCAGTGTTGTGACAGGACAAGACAATCAGCCCCAGCATTTT; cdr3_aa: CASSVVTGQDNQPQHF
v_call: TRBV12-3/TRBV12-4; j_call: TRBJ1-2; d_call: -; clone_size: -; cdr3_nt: TGTGCTAGTGTCGGGCAGGGATATGGCTACACCTTC; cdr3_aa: CASVGQGYGYTF
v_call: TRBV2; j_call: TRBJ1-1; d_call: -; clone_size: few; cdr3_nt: TGTGCCAGCAGCCAAGTGCCGGCGGCCACTGAAGCTTTCTTT; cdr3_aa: CASSQVPAATEAFF